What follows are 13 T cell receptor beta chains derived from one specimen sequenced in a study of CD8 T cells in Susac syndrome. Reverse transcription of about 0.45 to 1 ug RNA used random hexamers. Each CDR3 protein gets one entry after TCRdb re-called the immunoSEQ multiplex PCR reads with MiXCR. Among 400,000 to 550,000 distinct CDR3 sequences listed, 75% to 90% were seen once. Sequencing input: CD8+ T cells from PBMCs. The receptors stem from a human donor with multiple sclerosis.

The CDR3 DNA follows: TGCGCCAGCAGCCAAGATCGGATCGGGAGGGGCGGTAATGAGCAGTTCTTC. Translating gives CASSQDRIGRGGNEQFF. This chain links TRBV4-1 with TRBJ2-1, with 8 bases identical to TRBD2. The CDR3 runs to 17 residues. Germline assignment: CDR1 MGHRA and CDR2 YSYEKL. V was clipped by 0 bases and J by 7 bases; unmatched bases: 11.

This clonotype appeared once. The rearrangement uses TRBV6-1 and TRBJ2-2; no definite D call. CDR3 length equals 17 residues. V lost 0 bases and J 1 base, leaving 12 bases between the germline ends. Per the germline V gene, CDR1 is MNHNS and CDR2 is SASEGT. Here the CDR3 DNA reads TGTGCCAGCAGTGAAGCGGGGTATGAAGTGAACACCGGGGAGCTGTTTTTT. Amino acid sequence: CASSEAGYEVNTGELFF.

CDR3 loop: CSASDKPVIMNEQFF. The DNA of the CDR3 is TGCAGTGCTAGTGATAAGCCAGTGATAATGAATGAGCAGTTCTTC. The rearrangement joins TRBV20-1 to TRBJ2-1; D not certain. The germline CDR1 and CDR2 sequences are DFQATT and SNEGSKA (reference sequence). V dropped 3 bases and J dropped 7 bases, with 19 bases sitting between them. The CDR3 extends over 15 amino acids.

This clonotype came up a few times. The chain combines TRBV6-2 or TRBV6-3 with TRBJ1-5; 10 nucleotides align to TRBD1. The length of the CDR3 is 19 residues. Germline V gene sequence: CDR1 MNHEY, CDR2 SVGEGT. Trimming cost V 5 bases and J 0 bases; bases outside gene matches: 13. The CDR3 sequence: CASSRLGTGEGYSNQPQHF. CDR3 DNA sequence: TGTGCCAGCAGTCGTCTCGGGACAGGGGAAGGGTATAGCAATCAGCCCCAGCATTTT.

The CDR3 coding sequence is TGCGCCAGCAGCTTGGGAGGTGGGGCTGAGCAGTTCTTC. Protein product: CASSLGGGAEQFF. The chain has TRBV5-1 and TRBJ2-1; maybe TRBD1 (5 bases). There are 13 residues in the CDR3. V was trimmed by 0 bases and J by 9 bases, leaving 10 bases between them. From germline, CDR1 is SGHRS and CDR2 YFSETQ.

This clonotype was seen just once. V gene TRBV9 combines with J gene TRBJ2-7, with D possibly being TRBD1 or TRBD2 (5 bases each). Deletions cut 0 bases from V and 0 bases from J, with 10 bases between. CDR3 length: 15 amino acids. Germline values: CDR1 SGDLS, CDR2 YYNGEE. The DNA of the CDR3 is TGTGCCAGCAGCGTAGGAGGGGCTCGCTCCTACGAGCAGTACTTC. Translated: CASSVGGARSYEQYF.

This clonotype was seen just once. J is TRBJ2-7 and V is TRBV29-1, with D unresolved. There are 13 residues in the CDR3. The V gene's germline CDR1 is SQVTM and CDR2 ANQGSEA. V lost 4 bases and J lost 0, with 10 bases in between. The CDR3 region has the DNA TGCAGCGTTGGGAACAGTCGCTCCTACGAGCAGTACTTC. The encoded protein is CSVGNSRSYEQYF.

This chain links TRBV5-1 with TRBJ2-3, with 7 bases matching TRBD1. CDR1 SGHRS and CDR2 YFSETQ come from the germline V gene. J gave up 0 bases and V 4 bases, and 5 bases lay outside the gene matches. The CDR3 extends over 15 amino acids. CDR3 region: CASSEQGFSTDTQYF. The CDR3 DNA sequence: TGCGCCAGCAGCGAACAGGGGTTTAGCACAGATACGCAGTATTTT. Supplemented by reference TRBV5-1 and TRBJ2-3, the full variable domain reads KAGVTQTPRYLIKTRGQQVTLSCSPISGHRSVSWYQQTPGQGLQFLFEYFSETQRNKGNFPGRFSGRQFSNSRSEMNVSTLELGDSALYLCASSEQGFSTDTQYFGPGTRLTVL.

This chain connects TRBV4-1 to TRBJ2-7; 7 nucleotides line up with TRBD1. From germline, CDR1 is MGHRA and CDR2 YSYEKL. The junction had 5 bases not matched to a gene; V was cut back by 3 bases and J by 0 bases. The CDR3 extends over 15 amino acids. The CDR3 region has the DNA TGCGCCAGCAGCCAGGGACAGCGCATCTCCTACGAGCAGTACTTC. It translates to CASSQGQRISYEQYF.

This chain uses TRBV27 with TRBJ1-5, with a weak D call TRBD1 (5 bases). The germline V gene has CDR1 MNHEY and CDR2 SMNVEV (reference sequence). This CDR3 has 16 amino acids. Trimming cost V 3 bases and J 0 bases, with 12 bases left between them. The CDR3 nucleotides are TGTGCCAGCAGTTTGTCAGGGCCTTATAGCAATCAGCCCCAGCATTTT. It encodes CASSLSGPYSNQPQHF.

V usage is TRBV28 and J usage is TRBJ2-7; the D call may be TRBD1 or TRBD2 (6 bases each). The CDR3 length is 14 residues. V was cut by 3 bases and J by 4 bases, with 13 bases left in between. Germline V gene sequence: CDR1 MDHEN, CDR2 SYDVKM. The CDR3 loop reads CASSFRGAAYEQYF. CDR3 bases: TGTGCCAGCAGTTTTAGGGGGGCGGCTTACGAGCAGTACTTC.

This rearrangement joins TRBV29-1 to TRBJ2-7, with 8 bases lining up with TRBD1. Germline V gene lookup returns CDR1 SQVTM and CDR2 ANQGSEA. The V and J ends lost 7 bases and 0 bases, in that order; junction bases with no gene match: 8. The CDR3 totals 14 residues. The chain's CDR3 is CSALDRESSYEQYF. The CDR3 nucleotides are TGCAGCGCCCTGGACAGGGAGAGCTCCTACGAGCAGTACTTC.

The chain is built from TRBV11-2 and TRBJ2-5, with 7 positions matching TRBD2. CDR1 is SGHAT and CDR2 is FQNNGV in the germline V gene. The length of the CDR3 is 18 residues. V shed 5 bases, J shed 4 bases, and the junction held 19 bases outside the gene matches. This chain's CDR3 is CASSAISRDYIYGETQYF. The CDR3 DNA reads TGTGCCAGCAGCGCGATAAGCCGGGACTACATATACGGAGAGACCCAGTACTTC.